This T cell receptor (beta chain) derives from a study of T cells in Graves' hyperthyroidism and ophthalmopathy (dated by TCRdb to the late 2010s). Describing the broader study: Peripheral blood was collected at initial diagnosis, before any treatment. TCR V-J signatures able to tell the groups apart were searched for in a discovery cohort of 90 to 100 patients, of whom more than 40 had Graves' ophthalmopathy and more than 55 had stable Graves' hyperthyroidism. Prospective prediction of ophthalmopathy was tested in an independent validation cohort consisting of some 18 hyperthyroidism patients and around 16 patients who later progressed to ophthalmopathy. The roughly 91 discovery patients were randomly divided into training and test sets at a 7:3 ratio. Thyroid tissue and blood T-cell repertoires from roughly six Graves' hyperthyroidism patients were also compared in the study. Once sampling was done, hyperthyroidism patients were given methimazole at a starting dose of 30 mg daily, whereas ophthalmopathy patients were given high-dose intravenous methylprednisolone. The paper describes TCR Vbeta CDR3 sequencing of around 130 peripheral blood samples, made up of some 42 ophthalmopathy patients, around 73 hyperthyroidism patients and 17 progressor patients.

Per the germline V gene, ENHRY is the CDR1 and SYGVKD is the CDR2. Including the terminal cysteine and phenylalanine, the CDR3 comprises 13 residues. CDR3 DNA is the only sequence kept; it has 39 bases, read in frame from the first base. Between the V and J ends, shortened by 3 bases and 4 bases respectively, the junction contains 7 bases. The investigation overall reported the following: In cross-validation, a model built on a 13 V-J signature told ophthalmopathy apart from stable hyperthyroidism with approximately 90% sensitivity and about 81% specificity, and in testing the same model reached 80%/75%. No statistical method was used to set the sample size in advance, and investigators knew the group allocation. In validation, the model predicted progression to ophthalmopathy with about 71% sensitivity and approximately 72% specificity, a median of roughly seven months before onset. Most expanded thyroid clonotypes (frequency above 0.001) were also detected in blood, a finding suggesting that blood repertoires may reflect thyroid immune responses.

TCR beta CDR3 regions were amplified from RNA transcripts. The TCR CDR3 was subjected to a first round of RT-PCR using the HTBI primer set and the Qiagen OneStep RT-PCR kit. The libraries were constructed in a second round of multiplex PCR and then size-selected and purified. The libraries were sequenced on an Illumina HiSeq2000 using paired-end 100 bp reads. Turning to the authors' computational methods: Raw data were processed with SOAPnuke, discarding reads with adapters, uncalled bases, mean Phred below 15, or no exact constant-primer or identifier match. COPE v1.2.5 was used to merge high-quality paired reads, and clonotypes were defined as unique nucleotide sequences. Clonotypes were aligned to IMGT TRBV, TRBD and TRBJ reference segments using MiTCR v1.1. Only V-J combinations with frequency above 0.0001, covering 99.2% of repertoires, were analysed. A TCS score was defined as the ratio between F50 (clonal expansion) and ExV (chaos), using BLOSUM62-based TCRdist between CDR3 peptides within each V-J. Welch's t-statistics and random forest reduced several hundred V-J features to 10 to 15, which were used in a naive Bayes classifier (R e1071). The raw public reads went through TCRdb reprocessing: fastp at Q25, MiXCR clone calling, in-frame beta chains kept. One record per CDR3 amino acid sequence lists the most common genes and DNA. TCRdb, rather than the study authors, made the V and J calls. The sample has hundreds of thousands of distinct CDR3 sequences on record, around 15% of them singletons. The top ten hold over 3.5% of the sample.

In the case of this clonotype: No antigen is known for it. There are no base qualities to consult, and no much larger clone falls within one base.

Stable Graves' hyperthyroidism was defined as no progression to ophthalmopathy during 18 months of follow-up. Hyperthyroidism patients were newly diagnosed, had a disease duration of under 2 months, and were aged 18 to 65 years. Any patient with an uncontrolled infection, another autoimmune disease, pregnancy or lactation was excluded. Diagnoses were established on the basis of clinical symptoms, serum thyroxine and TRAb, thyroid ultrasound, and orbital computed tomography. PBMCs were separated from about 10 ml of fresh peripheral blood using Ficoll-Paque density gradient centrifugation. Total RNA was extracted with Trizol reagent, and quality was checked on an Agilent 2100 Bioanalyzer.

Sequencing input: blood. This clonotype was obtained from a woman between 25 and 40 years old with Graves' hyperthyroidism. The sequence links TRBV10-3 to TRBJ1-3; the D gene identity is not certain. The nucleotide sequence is TGTGCCATCAGTGAACAGTCCGGAAACACCATATATTTT. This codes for CAISEQSGNTIYF.